Here is one T cell receptor beta chain with its context. Its matching antigen is unknown. Primers for the PCR totalled 60 Vbeta and 13 Jbeta. The repertoire was sequenced with immunoSEQ multiplex PCR; TCRdb's copy has only in-frame clones and lacks some. Of some 150,000 clones listed, around 80% were seen once; the top ten hold approximately 2%. Losses at the gene ends were 5 bases for V and 3 bases for J; bases not matched to a gene: 6. The CDR3 has 15 residues. The germline gives CDR1 MDHEN, CDR2 SYDVKM. This entry is derived from a study of cytomegalovirus exposure and HLA in healthy donors. Study conclusions and caveats: One cluster of highly shared sequence variants probably arose as a sequencing artifact. Later analysis showed most CMV-associated TCR beta chains appearing HLA-restricted. A missense variant in DCLRE1C was later tied to TCR beta V- and J-gene trimming.

Sequencing was performed on PBMCs. The sequence derives from a man between 25 and 39 years old in good health and CMV-seronegative. The chain combines TRBV28 with TRBJ1-1; 10 positions match TRBD1. DNA of the CDR3: TGTGCCAGCAGTGGGCACGGGACAGGGGACACTGAAGCTTTCTTT. Translated, it gives CASSGHGTGDTEAFF.